Described below is a single TCR beta chain sequence and its context. Its recognized antigen is unknown. No base-level quality is on record; no much larger clone is a single base apart. The immunoSEQ hsTCRB v3.0 assay was used at survey level resolution for TRB variable region sequencing. A depth of 40,000-50,000 T-cell genomes per sample was targeted for TRB sequencing. An Illumina MiSeq with a v3 150-cycle kit was used to sequence the pooled TRB libraries. The study's processing was this. Repertoire analysis ran in R within a reproducible Nextflow workflow covering QC, data transformation and analysis. LymphoSeq2, an R package for exploring AIRR-Seq data, was used to implement custom analyses. A handful of samples yielding fewer than 5000 total TRB sequences were excluded, leaving over 150 analyzed HIV repertoires. Among the approximately 190 retained HIV repertoires, fewer than 65 were collected before ART initiation and some 130 after ART initiation. Repertoires were downsampled to 5000 TRB nucleotide sequences, with summary statistics averaged over 100 downsampling iterations. TRB sequences were retained for analysis only if CDR3 regions of at least seven amino acids were present. Diversity was measured with a Shannon entropy-derived clonality score and the Gini coefficient. Repertoire networks linked the top 5000 CDR3 amino acid sequences whenever two sequences differed by an edit distance of one. For TRB CDR3 amino acid sequences, antigen specificity groups and MHC restriction were predicted with GLIPH2. To flag known associations with CMV, EBV, HIV or tissue antigens, CDR3 amino acid sequences were compared against VDJdb and McPAS-TCR. Pre-ART, post-ART and control groups were compared with Wilcoxon signed-rank tests and Holm-Bonferroni correction. Sourced from immuneACCESS, this table was stored by TCRdb with only in-frame sequences that have V and J called. A share of the clones is absent; for the studies checked, an unresolved V gene accounts for under half, and the remainder has no known explanation. The V and J calls and clone size are taken from that table; D and trimming were inferred from the DNA. The sample table contains around 25,000 clones; only one count was recorded for approximately 90% of them. 8.7% of the sample comes from the top ten.

These data come from a study of long-term antiretroviral therapy in people with HIV (dated by TCRdb to 2022 to 2024). Turning to the overall study: The earliest samples were collected approximately a decade before the 2015 WHO recommendation for immediate ART, a period when ART was typically delayed until CD4 counts fell. Among the 25 to 35 participants with HIV, eleven were female. No cross-contamination during QIAcube processing turned up in test extractions that ran a monoclonal T-cell line alongside about 35 polyclonal samples. A retrospective serial study tested whether changes in peripheral blood TRB repertoire composition and diversity were associated with ART initiation and durable HIV suppression. From 25 to 30 adults with confirmed HIV infection, the cohort provided under 200 cryopreserved PBMC samples, gathered serially across a mean of approximately six years (range 1-12). Results and caveats for the whole study, not just this receptor: The samples were dated from 2004 to 2017, and the ART regimens that were used may be less effective than current ART regimens. At every time point, the repertoire was dominated by expanded TRB clones first identified before ART initiation, although this dominance fluctuated and, in many PLHIV, declined after ART. Unsorted PBMC were profiled instead of sorted CD4+ and CD8+ T cells because pre-ART samples had limited cell numbers. HIV repertoires had narrower CDR3 length ranges than controls, and the network structure suggested an antigen-experienced repertoire that shifted only slightly toward naive after ART. Starting ART was linked to a significant rise in TRB diversity, yet even after long-term ART the diversity remained significantly lower than in transplant donor controls. Inferences about post-ART repertoire changes were limited because no data were available on ART adherence, viral resistance or therapy changes. Because PBMC availability was limited, only the TCR beta chain was sequenced, with no alpha chain pairing.

To be included, a participant needed at least one PBMC sample from before ART initiation plus at least two post-ART samples. Treatment was received in the United States of America by all participants with HIV. Before DNA extraction, cryopreserved samples containing 1-10 million PBMC were thawed and washed. At the time of the earliest PBMC sample for each participant with HIV, ages ranged from about 20 to 54 years. Per participant, PBMC samples came from 1-4 timepoints prior to ART initiation and 2-8 timepoints following ART initiation, for a median of 7 samples. Serial HIV viral load, CD4+ T-cell count, ART history and demographic data were obtained for every participant. A Qiagen kit on a QIAcube was used to extract genomic DNA from unsorted PBMC, with samples processed in batches of 12. Spanning cysteine to phenylalanine, the CDR3 consists of 13 amino acids. Only the CDR3 part of the read is kept: 39 bases, read in frame from the first base. CDR1 and CDR2, looked up from the germline V gene (reference sequence), are GTSNPN and SVGIG. Trimming costs V 2 bases and J 11 bases, and their ends lie 16 bases apart.

The sequence came from a man aged 45-65 years with HIV. Source: unsorted PBMCs, taken 1.8 years before starting antiretroviral therapy. The rearrangement combines TRBV30 with TRBJ1-5, and TRBD1 may be the D gene, going by 5 matching bases. CDR3 protein: CAWSPGLPQAQHF. Here is the DNA: TGTGCCTGGAGTCCTGGACTGCCACAGGCCCAGCATTTT.